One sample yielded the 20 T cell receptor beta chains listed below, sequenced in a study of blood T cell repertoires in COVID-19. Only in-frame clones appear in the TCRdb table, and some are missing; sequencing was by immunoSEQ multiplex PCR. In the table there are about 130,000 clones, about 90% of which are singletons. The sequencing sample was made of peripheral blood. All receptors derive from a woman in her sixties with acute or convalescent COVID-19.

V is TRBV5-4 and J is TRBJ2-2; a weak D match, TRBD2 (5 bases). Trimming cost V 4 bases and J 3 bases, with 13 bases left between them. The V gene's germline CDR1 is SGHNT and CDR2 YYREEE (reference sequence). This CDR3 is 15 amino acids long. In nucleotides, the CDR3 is TGTGCCAGCAGCCCGGCCCTCGGGGACACCGGGGAGCTGTTTTTT. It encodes CASSPALGDTGELFF.

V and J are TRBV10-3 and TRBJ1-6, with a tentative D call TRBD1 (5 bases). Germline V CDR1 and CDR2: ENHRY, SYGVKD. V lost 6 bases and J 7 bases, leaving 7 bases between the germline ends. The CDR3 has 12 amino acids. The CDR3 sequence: CAIRTVNSPLHF. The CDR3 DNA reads TGTGCCATCAGGACAGTAAATTCACCCCTCCACTTT.

In DNA form, the CDR3 reads TGTGCCAGCAGCTTAACCCCGACCGGAGGGTCCGGGGAGCTGTTTTTT. Protein product: CASSLTPTGGSGELFF. The rearrangement links TRBV7-3 to TRBJ2-2, with TRBD2 as a possible D gene (6 bases). V lost 0 bases to trimming and J lost 6 bases, with 14 bases between them. Per the germline V gene, CDR1 is SGHTA and CDR2 is FQGTGA. CDR3 length: 16 amino acids.

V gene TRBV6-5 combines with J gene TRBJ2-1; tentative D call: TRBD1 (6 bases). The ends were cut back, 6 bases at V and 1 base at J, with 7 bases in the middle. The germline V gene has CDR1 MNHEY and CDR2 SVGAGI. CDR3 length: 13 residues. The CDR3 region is CASRGGSYNEQFF. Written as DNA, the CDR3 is TGTGCCAGCAGAGGGGGTTCCTACAATGAGCAGTTCTTC.

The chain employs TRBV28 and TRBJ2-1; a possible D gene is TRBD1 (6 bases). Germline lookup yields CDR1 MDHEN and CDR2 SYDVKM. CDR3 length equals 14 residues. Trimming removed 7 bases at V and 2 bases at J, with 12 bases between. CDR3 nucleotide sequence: TGTGCCAGCAACGACAGGAAGACCTACAATGAGCAGTTCTTC. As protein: CASNDRKTYNEQFF.

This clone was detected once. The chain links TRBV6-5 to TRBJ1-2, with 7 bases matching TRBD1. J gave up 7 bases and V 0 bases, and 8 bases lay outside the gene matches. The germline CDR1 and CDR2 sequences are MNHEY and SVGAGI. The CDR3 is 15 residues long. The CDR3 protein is CASSYSPRQGPGYTF. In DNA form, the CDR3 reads TGTGCCAGCAGTTACTCGCCGAGACAGGGCCCTGGCTACACCTTC.

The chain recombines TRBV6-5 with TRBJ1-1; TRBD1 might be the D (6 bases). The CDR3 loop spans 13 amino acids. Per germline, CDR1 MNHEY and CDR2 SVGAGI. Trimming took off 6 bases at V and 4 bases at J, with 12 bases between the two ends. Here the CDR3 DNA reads TGTGCCAGCAGCTTCGGACAGCTCACTGAAGCTTTCTTT. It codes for CASSFGQLTEAFF.

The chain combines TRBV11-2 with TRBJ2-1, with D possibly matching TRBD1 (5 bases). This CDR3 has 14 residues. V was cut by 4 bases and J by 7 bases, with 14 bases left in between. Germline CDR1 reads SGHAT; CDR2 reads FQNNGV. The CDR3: CASSSRSRGNEQFF. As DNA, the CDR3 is TGTGCCAGCAGCTCTCGGAGTAGGGGTAATGAGCAGTTCTTC. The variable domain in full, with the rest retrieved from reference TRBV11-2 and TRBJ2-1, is EAGVAQSPRYKIIEKRQSVAFWCNPISGHATLYWYQQILGQGPKLLIQFQNNGVVDDSQLPKDRFSAERLKGVDSTLKIQPAKLEDSAVYLCASSSRSRGNEQFFGPGTRLTVL.

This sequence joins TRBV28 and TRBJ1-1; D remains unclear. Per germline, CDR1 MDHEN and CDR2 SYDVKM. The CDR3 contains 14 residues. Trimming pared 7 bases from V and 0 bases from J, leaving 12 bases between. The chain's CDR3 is CASTEHVMNTEAFF. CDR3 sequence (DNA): TGTGCCAGCACCGAACACGTTATGAACACTGAAGCTTTCTTT.

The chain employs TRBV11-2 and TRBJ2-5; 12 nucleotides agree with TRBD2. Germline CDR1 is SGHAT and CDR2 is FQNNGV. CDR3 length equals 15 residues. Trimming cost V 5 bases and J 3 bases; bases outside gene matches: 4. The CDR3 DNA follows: TGTGCCAGCAGCCCTCTAGCGGGAGGGAAAGAGACCCAGTACTTC. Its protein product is CASSPLAGGKETQYF.

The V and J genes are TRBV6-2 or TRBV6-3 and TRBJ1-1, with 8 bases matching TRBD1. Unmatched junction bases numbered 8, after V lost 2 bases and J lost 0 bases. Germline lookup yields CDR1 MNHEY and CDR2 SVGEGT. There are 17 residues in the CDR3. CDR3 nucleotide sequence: TGTGCCAGCAGTTACCAGACAGGGGTTTTTATGAACACTGAAGCTTTCTTT. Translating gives CASSYQTGVFMNTEAFF.

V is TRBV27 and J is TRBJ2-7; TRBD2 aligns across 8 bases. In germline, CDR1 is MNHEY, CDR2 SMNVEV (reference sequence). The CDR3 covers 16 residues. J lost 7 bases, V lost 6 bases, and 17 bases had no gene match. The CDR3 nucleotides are TGTGCCAGCAGCCCACTAGCGGCCGCCGGCGAGGGGGAGCAGTACTTC. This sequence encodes CASSPLAAAGEGEQYF.

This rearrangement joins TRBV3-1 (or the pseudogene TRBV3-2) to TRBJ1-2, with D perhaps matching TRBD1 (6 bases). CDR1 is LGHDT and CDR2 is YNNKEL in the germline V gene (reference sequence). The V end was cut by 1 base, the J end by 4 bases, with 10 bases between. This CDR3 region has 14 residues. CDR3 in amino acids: CASSQGIGGYGYTF. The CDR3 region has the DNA TGTGCCAGCAGCCAAGGTATAGGGGGCTATGGCTACACCTTC.

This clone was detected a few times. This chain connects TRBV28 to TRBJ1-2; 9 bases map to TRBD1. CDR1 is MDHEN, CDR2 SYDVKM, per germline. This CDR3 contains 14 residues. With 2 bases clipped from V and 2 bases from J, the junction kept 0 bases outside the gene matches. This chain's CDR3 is CASSLTGGNYGYTF. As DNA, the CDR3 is TGTGCCAGCAGTTTAACAGGGGGCAACTATGGCTACACCTTC.

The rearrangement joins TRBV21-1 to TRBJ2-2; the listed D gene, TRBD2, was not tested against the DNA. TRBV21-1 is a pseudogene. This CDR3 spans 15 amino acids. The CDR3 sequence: CASSDSGRGNGELFF. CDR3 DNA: TGTGCCAGCAGCGATAGCGGGAGAGGTAACGGGGAGCTGTTTTTT.

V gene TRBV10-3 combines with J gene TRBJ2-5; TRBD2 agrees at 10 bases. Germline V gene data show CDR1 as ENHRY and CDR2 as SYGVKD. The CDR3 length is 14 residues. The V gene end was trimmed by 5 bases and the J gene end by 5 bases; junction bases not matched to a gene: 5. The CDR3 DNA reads TGTGCCATCAGTCTAGCGGGAGACGGGGAGACCCAGTACTTC. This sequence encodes CAISLAGDGETQYF.

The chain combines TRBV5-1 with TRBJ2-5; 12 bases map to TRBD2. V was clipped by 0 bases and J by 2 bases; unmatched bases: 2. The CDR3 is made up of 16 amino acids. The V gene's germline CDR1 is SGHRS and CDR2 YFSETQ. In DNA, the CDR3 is TGCGCCAGCAGCTTGGGAGGGACTAGCGGGCAAGAGACCCAGTACTTC. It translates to CASSLGGTSGQETQYF.

The chain's CDR3 is CATSSGGNEQYF. CDR3 nucleotides: TGTGCCACCAGCAGTGGCGGCAACGAGCAGTACTTC. The V and J genes are TRBV15 and TRBJ2-7; D unresolved. Trimming left V 3 bases short and J 5 bases short, with 8 bases between. From germline, CDR1 is LNHNV and CDR2 YYDKDF (reference sequence). The CDR3 has 12 residues.

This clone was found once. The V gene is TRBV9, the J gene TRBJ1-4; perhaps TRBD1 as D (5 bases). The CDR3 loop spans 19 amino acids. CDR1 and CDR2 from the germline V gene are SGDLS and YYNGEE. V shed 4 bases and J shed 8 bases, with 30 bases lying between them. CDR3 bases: TGTGCCAGCAGCCCCCGTCAGCGCAGGGCTTATTTTCCCCAAGAAAAACTGTTTTTT. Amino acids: CASSPRQRRAYFPQEKLFF.

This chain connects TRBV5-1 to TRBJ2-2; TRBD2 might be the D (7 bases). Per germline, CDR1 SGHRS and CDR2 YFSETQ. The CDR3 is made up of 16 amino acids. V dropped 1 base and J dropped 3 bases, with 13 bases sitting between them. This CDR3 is CASSLKGEGDTGELFF. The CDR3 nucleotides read TGCGCCAGCAGCTTGAAGGGGGAGGGAGACACCGGGGAGCTGTTTTTT.